This TCR beta chain appears in the sequencing data of a study of blood T cell repertoires in COVID-19. Study overall: Sample material is recorded as cDNA or gDNA derived from T cells, B-cell-depleted T cells, or PBMCs.

Trimming took off 7 bases at V and 10 bases at J, with 19 bases between the two ends. This CDR3 has 13 amino acids. Profiling relied on immunoSEQ multiplex PCR, and the TCRdb table lists in-frame clones only, not all of them. The data show under 250,000 clones, with nearly 85% seen just once and around 5.5% held by the top ten. The chain carries TRBV12-3 or TRBV12-4 and TRBJ1-2; weak D call: TRBD1 (5 bases). This sequence was found in a human donor in a cohort sampled during active COVID-19. Sequenced sample: peripheral blood. CDR3 protein: CASTSTGVLDYTF. The CDR3, as DNA: TGTGCCAGCACCTCCACGGGGGTGTTAGACTACACCTTC.